The 8 T cell receptor beta chains reported below all come from one sample, sequenced in a study of blood T cell repertoires in COVID-19. Repertoires were generated with immunoSEQ multiplex PCR, while TCRdb's copy carries only in-frame clones and drops some. This table holds a few hundred thousand clones, about 88% found once. Specimen: PBMCs or T cells enriched from blood (not recorded which). The receptor source for this set is a woman under 30 who had been exposed to COVID-19.

The J gene is TRBJ2-7, the V gene TRBV5-1; 7 bases map to TRBD2. This CDR3 contains 13 residues. Germline assignment: CDR1 SGHRS and CDR2 YFSETQ. Trimming at V came to 0 bases and at J to 6 bases, leaving 3 bases not matched to a gene. CDR3 coding DNA: TGCGCCAGCAGCTTGGCTGCTAGCGGCGAGCAGTACTTC. Protein sequence: CASSLAASGEQYF. The full variable domain, with the rest looked up from reference TRBV5-1 and TRBJ2-7, is KAGVTQTPRYLIKTRGQQVTLSCSPISGHRSVSWYQQTPGQGLQFLFEYFSETQRNKGNFPGRFSGRQFSNSRSEMNVSTLELGDSALYLCASSLAASGEQYFGPGTRLTVT.

V gene TRBV10-1 combines with J gene TRBJ2-6; the D gene is possibly TRBD2 (5 bases). V shed 6 bases and J shed 0 bases, with 18 bases lying between them. The CDR3 consists of 18 residues. CDR1 is WNHNN, CDR2 SYGVQD, per germline (reference sequence). CDR3: CASRLGESVVSGANVLTF. CDR3 nucleotide sequence: TGCGCCAGCAGACTCGGGGAGAGTGTGGTCTCTGGGGCCAACGTCCTGACTTTC.

The V and J genes are TRBV5-4 and TRBJ2-3, with TRBD2 matching over 9 bases. The germline gives CDR1 SGHNT, CDR2 YYREEE (reference sequence). The CDR3 has 17 residues. The trim removed 4 bases at V and 2 bases at J, leaving 11 bases unmatched. Here the CDR3 DNA reads TGTGCCAGCAGCCCACGACTAGCGGCCACAACCACAGATACGCAGTATTTT. Translation: CASSPRLAATTTDTQYF.

The genes are TRBV30 and TRBJ1-1; 9 nucleotides align to TRBD1. Unmatched junction bases numbered 2, after V lost 0 bases and J lost 6 bases. The CDR3 loop spans 13 amino acids. The germline V gene has CDR1 GTSNPN and CDR2 SVGIG (reference sequence). CDR3: CAWSVQGASEAFF. The CDR3 DNA is TGTGCCTGGAGTGTACAGGGGGCATCTGAAGCTTTCTTT.

This clone showed up just a few times. V gene TRBV6-2 or TRBV6-3 combines with J gene TRBJ2-7, with D maybe TRBD1 (5 bases). Looked up from germline, CDR1 is MNHEY and CDR2 is SVGEGT. The CDR3 sequence is 16 residues long. V was shortened by 0 bases and J by 2 bases, with 14 bases between the two germline ends. DNA for the CDR3: TGTGCCAGCAGTTACTCTCCGATTTGGACAACCTACGAGCAGTACTTC. This translates into CASSYSPIWTTYEQYF.

The chain carries TRBV7-8 and TRBJ2-1, with D hard to call. From germline, CDR1 is SGHVS and CDR2 FQNEAQ. Trimming stripped 4 bases from V and 4 bases from J, with 8 bases between. The CDR3 contains 13 residues. Here the CDR3 reads CASSSQEYNEQFF. CDR3 in DNA: TGTGCCAGCAGCTCCCAGGAATACAATGAGCAGTTCTTC.

This clone was observed a handful of times. The J gene is TRBJ1-2, the V gene TRBV6-5, with 7 bases fitting TRBD1. CDR3 length equals 15 residues. With V trimmed by 6 bases and J by 4 bases, 11 bases remained unmatched. CDR1 is MNHEY and CDR2 is SVGAGI in the germline V gene. The CDR3 DNA reads as TGTGCCAGCAGCCCCGAGGGGGCAGGGGCCTATGGCTACACCTTC. Its protein product is CASSPEGAGAYGYTF.

The J gene is TRBJ2-5, the V gene TRBV16; 8 bases match TRBD1. Trimming took 2 bases from V and 5 from J; bases not matched to a gene: 1. This CDR3 has 13 amino acids. Germline CDR1 and CDR2: KGHSY and FQNENV. CDR3 sequence (DNA): TGTGCCAGCAGCCAAGGACAGGGTGAGACCCAGTACTTC. Amino acid sequence: CASSQGQGETQYF. Complete variable domain (other parts from reference TRBV16 and TRBJ2-5): GEEVAQTPKHLVRGEGQKAKLYCAPIKGHSYVFWYQQVLKNEFKFLISFQNENVFDETGMPKERFSAKCLPNSPCSLEIQATKLEDSAVYFCASSQGQGETQYFGPGTRLLVL.